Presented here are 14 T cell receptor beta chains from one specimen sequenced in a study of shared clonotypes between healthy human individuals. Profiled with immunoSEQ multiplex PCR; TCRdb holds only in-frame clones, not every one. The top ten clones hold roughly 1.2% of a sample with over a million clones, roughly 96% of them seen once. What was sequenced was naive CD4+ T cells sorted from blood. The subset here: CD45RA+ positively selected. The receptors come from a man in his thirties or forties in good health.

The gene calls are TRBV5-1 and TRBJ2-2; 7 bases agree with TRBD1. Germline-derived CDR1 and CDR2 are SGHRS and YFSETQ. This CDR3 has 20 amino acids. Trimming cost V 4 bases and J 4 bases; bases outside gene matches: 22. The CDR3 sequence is CASSIPDRAFTQWGTGELFF. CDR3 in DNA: TGCGCCAGCAGCATCCCCGACAGGGCGTTCACCCAGTGGGGCACCGGGGAGCTGTTTTTT.

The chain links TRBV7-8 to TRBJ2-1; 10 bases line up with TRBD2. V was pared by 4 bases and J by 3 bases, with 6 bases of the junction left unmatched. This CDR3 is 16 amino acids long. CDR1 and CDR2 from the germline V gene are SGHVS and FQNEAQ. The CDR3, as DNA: TGTGCCAGCAGCTCGGGACTAGCGCTTAACTACAATGAGCAGTTCTTC. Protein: CASSSGLALNYNEQFF.

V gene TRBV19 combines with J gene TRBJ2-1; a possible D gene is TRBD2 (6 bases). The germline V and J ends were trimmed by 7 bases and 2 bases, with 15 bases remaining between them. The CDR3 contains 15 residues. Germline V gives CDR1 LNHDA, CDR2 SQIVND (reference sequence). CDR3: CASIEGTFTYNEQFF. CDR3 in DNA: TGTGCCAGTATAGAGGGGACTTTTACCTACAATGAGCAGTTCTTC.

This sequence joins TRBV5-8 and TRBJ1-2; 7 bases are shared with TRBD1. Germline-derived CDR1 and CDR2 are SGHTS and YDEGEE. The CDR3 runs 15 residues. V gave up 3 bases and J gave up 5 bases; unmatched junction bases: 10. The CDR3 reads CASSWKPGTVYGYTF. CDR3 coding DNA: TGTGCCAGCAGCTGGAAACCAGGGACAGTTTATGGCTACACCTTC.

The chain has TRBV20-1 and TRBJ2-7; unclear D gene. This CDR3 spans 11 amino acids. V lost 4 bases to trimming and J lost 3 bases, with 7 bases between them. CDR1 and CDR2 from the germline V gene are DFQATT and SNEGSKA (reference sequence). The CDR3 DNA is TGCAGTGCTAACCTTATCTACGAGCAGTACTTC. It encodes CSANLIYEQYF.

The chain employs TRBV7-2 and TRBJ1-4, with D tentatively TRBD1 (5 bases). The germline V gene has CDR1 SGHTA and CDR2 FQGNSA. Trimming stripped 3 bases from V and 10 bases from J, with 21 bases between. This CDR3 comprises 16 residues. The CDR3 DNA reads TGTGCCAGCAGCTTTAGTTCCCGTGGGGCCGACGGAAAACTGTTTTTT. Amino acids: CASSFSSRGADGKLFF.

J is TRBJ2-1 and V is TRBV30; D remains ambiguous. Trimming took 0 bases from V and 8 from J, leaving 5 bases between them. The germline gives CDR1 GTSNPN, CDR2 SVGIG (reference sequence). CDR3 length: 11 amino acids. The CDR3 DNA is TGTGCCTGGAGTGTAAAACATGAGCAGTTCTTC. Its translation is CAWSVKHEQFF.

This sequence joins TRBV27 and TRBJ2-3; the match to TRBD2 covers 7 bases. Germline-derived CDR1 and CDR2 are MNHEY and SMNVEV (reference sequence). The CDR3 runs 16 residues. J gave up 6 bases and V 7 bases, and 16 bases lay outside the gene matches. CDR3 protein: CASTDGRPRGIDTQYF. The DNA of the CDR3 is TGTGCCAGCACAGACGGGAGGCCCCGGGGGATCGATACGCAGTATTTT.

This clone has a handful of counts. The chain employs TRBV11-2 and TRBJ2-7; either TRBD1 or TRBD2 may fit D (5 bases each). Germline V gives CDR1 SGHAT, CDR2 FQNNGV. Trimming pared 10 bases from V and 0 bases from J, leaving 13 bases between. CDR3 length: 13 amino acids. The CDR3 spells CATRGGTSYEQYF. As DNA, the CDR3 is TGTGCCACCCGTGGGGGAACCTCCTACGAGCAGTACTTC.

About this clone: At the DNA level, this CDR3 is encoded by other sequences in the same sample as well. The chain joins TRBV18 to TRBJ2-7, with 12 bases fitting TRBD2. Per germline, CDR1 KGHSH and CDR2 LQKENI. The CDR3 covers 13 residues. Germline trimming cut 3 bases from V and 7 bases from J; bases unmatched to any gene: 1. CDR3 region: CASSPLAGGEQYF. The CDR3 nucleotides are TGTGCCAGCTCACCGCTAGCGGGAGGGGAGCAGTACTTC.

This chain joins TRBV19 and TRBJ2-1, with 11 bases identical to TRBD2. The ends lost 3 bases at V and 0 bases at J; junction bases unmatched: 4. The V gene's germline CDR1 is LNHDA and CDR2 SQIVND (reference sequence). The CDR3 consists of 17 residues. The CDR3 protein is CASSIITSGSSYNEQFF. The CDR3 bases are TGTGCCAGTAGTATTATTACTAGCGGGAGCTCCTACAATGAGCAGTTCTTC.

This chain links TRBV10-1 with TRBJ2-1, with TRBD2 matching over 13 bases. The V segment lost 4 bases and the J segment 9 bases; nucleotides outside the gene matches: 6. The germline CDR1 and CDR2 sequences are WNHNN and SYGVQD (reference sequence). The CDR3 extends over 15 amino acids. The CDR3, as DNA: TGCGCCAGCAGTGCCGGGACTAGCGGGGTCCGTGAGCAGTTCTTC. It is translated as CASSAGTSGVREQFF.

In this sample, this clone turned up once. The chain's CDR3 is CASSLGLLSQPQHF. CDR3 coding DNA: TGTGCCAGCAGCTTGGGGTTGCTCAGCCAGCCCCAGCATTTT. This sequence joins TRBV5-6 and TRBJ1-5; D remains unclear. Trimming left V 0 bases short and J 7 bases short, with 11 bases between. Germline-derived CDR1 and CDR2 are SGHDT and YYEEEE. The CDR3 runs to 14 residues. The whole variable domain, remainder taken from reference TRBV5-6 and TRBJ1-5, is DAGVTQSPTHLIKTRGQQVTLRCSPKSGHDTVSWYQQALGQGPQFIFQYYEEEERQRGNFPDRFSGHQFPNYSSELNVNALLLGDSALYLCASSLGLLSQPQHFGDGTRLSIL.

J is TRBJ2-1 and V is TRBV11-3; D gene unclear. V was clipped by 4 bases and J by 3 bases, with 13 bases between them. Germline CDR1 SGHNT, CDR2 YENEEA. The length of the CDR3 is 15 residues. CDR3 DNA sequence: TGTGCCAGCAGCTCAGGCCCGCAAAGCTACAATGAGCAGTTCTTC. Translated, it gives CASSSGPQSYNEQFF.